What follows is one TCR beta chain and its context. Trimming shortened V by 0 bases and J by 7 bases, and 12 bases separated the two germline ends. The CDR3 runs 14 residues. In germline, CDR1 is LNHNV, CDR2 YYDKDF (reference sequence). Only in-frame clones appear in the TCRdb table, and some are missing; sequencing was by immunoSEQ multiplex PCR. Here the sample spans 150,000 to 200,000 clones, 80% to 90% being singletons. This entry belongs to a study of blood T cell repertoires in COVID-19. The source of this sequence is a middle-aged man with active or convalescent COVID-19. The chain is built from TRBV15 and TRBJ1-2, with a tentative D call TRBD1 (6 bases). The sequencing sample was made of peripheral blood. CDR3 in DNA: TGTGCCACCAGCAGAGATCAGGGGTTGGCTGGCTACACCTTC. It yields the protein CATSRDQGLAGYTF.